This T cell receptor beta chain is drawn from a study of long-term antiretroviral therapy in people with HIV. Findings and limits, study-wide: Transplant-donor-level diversity was not reached after ART, though diversity increased.

Concerning this clone itself: The antigen is not known.

The libraries were made with immunoSEQ v3.0 at survey level. Method: immunoSEQ multiplex PCR; TCRdb's copy keeps in-frame clones and lacks some. Among around 30,000 clones listed, about 85% were seen once. J gave up 1 base and V 0 bases, and 1 base lay outside the gene matches. This CDR3 region has 15 residues. Per germline, CDR1 MDHEN and CDR2 SYDVKM. The clonotype was recovered from a man aged 35 to 55 with HIV. V gene TRBV28 combines with J gene TRBJ2-7, with 9 bases aligning to TRBD1. The sequenced sample was unsorted PBMCs, obtained 3 years after starting antiretroviral therapy. Here the CDR3 reads CASSLWGTGSYEQYF. As DNA, the CDR3 is TGTGCCAGCAGTTTATGGGGGACAGGGTCCTACGAGCAGTACTTC.